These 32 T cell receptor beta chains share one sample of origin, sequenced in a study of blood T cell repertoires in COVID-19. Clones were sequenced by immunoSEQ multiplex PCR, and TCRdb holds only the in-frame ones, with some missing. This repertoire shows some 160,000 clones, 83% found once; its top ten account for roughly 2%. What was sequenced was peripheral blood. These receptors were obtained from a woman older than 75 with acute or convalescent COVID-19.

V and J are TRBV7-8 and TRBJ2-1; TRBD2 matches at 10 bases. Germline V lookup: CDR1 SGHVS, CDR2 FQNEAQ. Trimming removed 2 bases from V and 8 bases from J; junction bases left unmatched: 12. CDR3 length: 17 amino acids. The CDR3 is CASSLSGLAAVYDEQFF. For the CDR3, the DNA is TGTGCCAGCAGCTTATCCGGACTAGCGGCGGTTTATGATGAGCAGTTCTTC. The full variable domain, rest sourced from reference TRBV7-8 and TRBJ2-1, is GAGVSQSPRYKVAKRGQDVALRCDPISGHVSLFWYQQALGQGPEFLTYFQNEAQLDKSGLPSDRFFAERPEGSVSTLKIQRTQQEDSAVYLCASSLSGLAAVYDEQFFGPGTRLTVL.

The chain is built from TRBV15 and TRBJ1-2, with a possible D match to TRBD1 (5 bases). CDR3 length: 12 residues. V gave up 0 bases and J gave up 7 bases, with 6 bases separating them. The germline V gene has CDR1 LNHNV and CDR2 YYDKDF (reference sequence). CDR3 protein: CATSRDQGGYTF. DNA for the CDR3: TGTGCCACCAGCAGAGATCAGGGTGGCTACACCTTC.

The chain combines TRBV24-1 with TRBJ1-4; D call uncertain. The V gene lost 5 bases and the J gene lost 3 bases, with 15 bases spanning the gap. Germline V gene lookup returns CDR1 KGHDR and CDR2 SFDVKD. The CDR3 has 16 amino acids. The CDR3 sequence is CATSAGDYGANEKLFF. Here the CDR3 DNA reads TGTGCCACCAGTGCCGGAGATTACGGGGCTAATGAAAAACTGTTTTTT.

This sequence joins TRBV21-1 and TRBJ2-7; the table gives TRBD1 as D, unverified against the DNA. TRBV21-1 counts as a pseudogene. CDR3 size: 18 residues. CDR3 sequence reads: CASSKAALTGGPAPEQYF. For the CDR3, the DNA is TGTGCCAGCAGCAAAGCCGCACTGACAGGGGGACCGGCTCCCGAGCAGTACTTC.

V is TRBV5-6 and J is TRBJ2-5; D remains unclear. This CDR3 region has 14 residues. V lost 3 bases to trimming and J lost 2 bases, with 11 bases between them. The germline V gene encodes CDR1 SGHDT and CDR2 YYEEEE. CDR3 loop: CASSSGLEQETQYF. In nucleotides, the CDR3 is TGTGCCAGCAGCTCGGGTCTGGAGCAAGAGACCCAGTACTTC.

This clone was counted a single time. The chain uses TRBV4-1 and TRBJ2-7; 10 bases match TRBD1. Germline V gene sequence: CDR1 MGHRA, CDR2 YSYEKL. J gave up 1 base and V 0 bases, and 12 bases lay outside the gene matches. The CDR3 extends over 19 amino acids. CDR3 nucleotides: TGCGCCAGCAGCCAAGATGCGGACAGGGGGGAAACTTTGTCCTACGAGCAGTACTTC. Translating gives CASSQDADRGETLSYEQYF.

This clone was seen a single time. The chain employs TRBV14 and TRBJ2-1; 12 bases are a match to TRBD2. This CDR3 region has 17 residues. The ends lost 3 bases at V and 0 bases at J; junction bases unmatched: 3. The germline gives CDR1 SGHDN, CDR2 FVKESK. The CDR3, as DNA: TGTGCCAGCAGCCAGGGACTAGCGGGTAGCTCCTACAATGAGCAGTTCTTC. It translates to CASSQGLAGSSYNEQFF.

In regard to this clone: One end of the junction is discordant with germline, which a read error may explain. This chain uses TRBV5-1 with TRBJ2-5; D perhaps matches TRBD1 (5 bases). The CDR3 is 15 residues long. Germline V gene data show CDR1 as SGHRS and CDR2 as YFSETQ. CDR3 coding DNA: TGCGCCAGCAGCTTGGCCTTTTTCAGGGAAGAGATCCAGTACTTC. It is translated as CASSLAFFREEIQYF.

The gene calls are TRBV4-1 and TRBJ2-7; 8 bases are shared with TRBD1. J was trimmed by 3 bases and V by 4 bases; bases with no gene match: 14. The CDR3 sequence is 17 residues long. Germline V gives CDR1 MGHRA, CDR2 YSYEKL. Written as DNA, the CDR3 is TGCGCCAGCAGCCCGCGGCATACAGGGGGTGAACTCTACGAGCAGTACTTC. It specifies CASSPRHTGGELYEQYF.

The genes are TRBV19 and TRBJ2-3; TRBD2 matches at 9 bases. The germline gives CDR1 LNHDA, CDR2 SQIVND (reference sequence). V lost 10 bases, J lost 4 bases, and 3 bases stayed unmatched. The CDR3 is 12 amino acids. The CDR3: CATGGGADTQYF. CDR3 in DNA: TGTGCCACCGGCGGGGGGGCAGATACGCAGTATTTT.

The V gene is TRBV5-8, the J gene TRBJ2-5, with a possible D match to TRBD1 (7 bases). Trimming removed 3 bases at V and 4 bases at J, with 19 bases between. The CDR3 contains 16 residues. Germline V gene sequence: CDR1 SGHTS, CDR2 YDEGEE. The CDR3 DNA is TGTGCCAGCAGCTCGGGGGCACTCAGGGGGTTAGAGACCCAGTACTTC. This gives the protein CASSSGALRGLETQYF. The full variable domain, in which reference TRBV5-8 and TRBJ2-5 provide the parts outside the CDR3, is EAGVTQSPTHLIKTRGQQATLRCSPISGHTSVYWYQQALGLGLQFLLWYDEGEERNRGNFPPRFSGRQFPNYSSELNVNALELEDSALYLCASSSGALRGLETQYFGPGTRLLVL.

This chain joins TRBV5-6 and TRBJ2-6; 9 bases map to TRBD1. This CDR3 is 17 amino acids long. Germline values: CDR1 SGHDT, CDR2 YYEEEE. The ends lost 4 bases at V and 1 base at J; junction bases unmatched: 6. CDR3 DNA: TGTGCCAGCAGCAGACAGGGGGAATGGTCTGGGGCCAACGTCCTGACTTTC. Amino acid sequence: CASSRQGEWSGANVLTF.

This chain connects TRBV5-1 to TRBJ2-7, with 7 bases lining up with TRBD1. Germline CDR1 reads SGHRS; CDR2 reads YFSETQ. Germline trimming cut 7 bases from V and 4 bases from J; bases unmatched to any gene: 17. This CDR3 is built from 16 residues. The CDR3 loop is CASGLLPGQFYYEQYF. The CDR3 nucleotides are TGCGCCAGCGGTCTTCTTCCGGGACAGTTCTATTACGAGCAGTACTTC. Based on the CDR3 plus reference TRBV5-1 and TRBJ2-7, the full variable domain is KAGVTQTPRYLIKTRGQQVTLSCSPISGHRSVSWYQQTPGQGLQFLFEYFSETQRNKGNFPGRFSGRQFSNSRSEMNVSTLELGDSALYLCASGLLPGQFYYEQYFGPGTRLTVT.

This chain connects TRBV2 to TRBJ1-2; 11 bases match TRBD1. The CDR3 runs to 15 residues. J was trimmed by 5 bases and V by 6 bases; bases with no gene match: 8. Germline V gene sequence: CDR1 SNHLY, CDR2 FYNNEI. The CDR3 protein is CASRTGQGEYYGYTF. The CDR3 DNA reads TGTGCCAGCAGAACGGGACAGGGGGAGTATTATGGCTACACCTTC.

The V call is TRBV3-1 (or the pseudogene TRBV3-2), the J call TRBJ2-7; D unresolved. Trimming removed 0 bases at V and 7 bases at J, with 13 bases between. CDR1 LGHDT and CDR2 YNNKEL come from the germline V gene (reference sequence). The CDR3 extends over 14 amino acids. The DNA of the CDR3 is TGTGCCAGCAGCCAAGACGGTACGGCCGGGGAGCAGTACTTC. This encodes CASSQDGTAGEQYF.

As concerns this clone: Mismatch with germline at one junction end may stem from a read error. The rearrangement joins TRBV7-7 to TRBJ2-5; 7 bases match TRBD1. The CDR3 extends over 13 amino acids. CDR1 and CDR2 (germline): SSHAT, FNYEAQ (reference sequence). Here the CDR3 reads CASSSDRSETQYF. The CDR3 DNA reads TGTGCTAGCAGCTCGGACAGGTCCGAGACCCAGTACTTC.

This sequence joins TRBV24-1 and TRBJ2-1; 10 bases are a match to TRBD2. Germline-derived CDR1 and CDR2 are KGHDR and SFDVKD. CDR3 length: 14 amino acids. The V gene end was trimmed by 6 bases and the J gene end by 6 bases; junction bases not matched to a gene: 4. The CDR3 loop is CATSSSGSSNEQFF. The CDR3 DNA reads TGTGCCACCAGTTCTAGCGGGAGTTCCAATGAGCAGTTCTTC.

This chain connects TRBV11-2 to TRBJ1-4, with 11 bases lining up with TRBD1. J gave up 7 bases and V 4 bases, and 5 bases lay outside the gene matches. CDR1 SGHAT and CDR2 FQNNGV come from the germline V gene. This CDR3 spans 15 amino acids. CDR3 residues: CASSSSGTGGEKLFF. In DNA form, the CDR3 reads TGTGCCAGCAGCTCCTCCGGGACAGGGGGTGAAAAACTGTTTTTT.

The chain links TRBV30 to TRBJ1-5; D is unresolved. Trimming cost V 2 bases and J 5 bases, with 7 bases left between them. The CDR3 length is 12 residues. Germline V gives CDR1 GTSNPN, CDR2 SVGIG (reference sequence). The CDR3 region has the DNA TGTGCCTGGAGTTACAGTGATCAGCCCCAGCATTTT. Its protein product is CAWSYSDQPQHF.

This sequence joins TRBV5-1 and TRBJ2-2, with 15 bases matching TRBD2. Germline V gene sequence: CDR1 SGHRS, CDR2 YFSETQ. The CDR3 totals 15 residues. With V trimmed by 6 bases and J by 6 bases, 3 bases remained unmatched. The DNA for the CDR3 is TGCGCCAGCACCGGGACTAGCGGGGGGTCCGGGGAGCTGTTTTTT. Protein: CASTGTSGGSGELFF.

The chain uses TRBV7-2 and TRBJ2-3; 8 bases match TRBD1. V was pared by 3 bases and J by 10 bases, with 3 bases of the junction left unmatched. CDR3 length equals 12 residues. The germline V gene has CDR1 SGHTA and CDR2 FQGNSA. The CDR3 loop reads CASSFGDRSQYF. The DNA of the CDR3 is TGTGCCAGCAGCTTTGGGGACAGGTCGCAGTATTTT. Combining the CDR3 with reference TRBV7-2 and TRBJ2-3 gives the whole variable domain GAGVSQSPSNKVTEKGKDVELRCDPISGHTALYWYRQSLGQGLEFLIYFQGNSAPDKSGLPSDRFSAERTGGSVSTLTIQRTQQEDSAVYLCASSFGDRSQYFGPGTRLTVL.

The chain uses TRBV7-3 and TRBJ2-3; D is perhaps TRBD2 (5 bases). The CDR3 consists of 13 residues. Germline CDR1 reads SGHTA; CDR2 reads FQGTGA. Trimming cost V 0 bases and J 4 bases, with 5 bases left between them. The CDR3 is CASSLTDSDTQYF. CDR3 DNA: TGTGCCAGCAGCTTAACGGACTCAGATACGCAGTATTTT. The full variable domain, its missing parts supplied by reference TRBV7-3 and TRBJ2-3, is GAGVSQTPSNKVTEKGKYVELRCDPISGHTALYWYRQSLGQGPEFLIYFQGTGAADDSGLPNDRFFAVRPEGSVSTLKIQRTERGDSAVYLCASSLTDSDTQYFGPGTRLTVL.

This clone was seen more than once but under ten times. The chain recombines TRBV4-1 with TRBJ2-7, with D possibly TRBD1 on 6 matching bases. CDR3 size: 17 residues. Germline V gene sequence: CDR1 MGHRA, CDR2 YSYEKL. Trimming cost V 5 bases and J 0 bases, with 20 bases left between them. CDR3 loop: CASSVLAPGAHSYEQYF. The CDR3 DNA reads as TGCGCCAGCAGCGTTTTGGCTCCAGGGGCTCACTCCTACGAGCAGTACTTC.

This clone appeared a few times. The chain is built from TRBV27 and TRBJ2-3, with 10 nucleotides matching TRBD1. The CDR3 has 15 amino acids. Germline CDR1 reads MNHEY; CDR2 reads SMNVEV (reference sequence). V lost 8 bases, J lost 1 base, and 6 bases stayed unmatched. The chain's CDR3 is CASGGTGVGTDTQYF. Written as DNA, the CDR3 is TGTGCCAGCGGCGGGACAGGGGTTGGCACAGATACGCAGTATTTT.

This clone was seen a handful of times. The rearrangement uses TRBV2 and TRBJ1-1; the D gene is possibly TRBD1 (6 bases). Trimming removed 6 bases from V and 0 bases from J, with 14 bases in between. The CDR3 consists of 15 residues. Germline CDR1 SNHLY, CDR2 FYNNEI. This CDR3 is CASRPGTSMNTEAFF. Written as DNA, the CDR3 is TGTGCCAGCAGGCCCGGGACAAGTATGAACACTGAAGCTTTCTTT.

CDR3 region: CASSYRDRGNEQFF. For the CDR3, the DNA is TGTGCCAGCAGCTACCGGGACAGGGGAAATGAGCAGTTCTTC. The rearrangement joins TRBV11-3 to TRBJ2-1, with 10 bases that match TRBD1. The V gene's germline CDR1 is SGHNT and CDR2 YENEEA. Trimming at V came to 4 bases and at J to 7 bases, leaving 4 bases not matched to a gene. The CDR3 totals 14 residues. Full variable domain (remainder filled in from reference TRBV11-3 and TRBJ2-1): EAGVVQSPRYKIIEKKQPVAFWCNPISGHNTLYWYLQNLGQGPELLIRYENEEAVDDSQLPKDRFSAERLKGVDSTLKIQPAELGDSAVYLCASSYRDRGNEQFFGPGTRLTVL.

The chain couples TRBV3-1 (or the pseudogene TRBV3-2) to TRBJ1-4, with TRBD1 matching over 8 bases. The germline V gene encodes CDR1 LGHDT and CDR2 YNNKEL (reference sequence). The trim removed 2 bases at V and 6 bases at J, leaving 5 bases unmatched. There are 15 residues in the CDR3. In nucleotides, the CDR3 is TGTGCCAGCAGCCAACCCACAGGGGGTCATGAAAAACTGTTTTTT. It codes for CASSQPTGGHEKLFF.

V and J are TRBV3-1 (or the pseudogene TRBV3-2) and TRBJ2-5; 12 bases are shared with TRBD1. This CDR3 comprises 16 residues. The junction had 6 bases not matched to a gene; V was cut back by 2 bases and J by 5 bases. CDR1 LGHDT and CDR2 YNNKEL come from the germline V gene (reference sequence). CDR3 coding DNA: TGTGCCAGCAGCCAACCCGGGACAGGGGGCGAGGAGACCCAGTACTTC. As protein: CASSQPGTGGEETQYF.

CDR3 nucleotide sequence: TGTGCCAGCAGCGTAAGACCTAGCGGGGTCAACGAGCAGTACTTC. It encodes CASSVRPSGVNEQYF. The chain combines TRBV9 with TRBJ2-7, with 9 bases aligning to TRBD2. Germline CDR1 reads SGDLS; CDR2 reads YYNGEE. There are 15 residues in the CDR3. The V segment lost 1 base and the J segment 5 bases; nucleotides outside the gene matches: 7.

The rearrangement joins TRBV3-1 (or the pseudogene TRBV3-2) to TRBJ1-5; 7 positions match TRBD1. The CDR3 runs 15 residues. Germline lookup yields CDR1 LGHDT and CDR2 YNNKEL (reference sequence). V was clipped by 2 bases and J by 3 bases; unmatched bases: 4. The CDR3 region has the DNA TGTGCCAGCAGCCAAAGGAGGGGGCCCAATCAGCCCCAGCATTTT. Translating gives CASSQRRGPNQPQHF.

The CDR3 bases are TGTGCCAGCCGGGACAGAGGCACTGAAGCTTTCTTT. Protein product: CASRDRGTEAFF. The chain combines TRBV19 with TRBJ1-1; 7 bases fit TRBD1. Trimming at V came to 9 bases and at J to 4 bases, leaving 5 bases not matched to a gene. Germline lookup yields CDR1 LNHDA and CDR2 SQIVND (reference sequence). The CDR3 spans 12 residues.

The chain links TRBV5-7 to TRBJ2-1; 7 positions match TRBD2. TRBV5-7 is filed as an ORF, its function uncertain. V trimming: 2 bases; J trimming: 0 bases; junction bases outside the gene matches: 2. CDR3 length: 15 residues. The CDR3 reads CASSFSGRSYNEQFF. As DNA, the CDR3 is TGTGCCAGCAGCTTTAGCGGGCGCTCCTACAATGAGCAGTTCTTC.